The 8 T cell receptor beta chains below were found in one sample sequenced in a study of T-cell memory formation after mild COVID-19. TCRdb called the 5' RACE reads again in MiXCR, with one record for every CDR3 protein. Of hundreds of thousands of distinct CDR3 sequences detected, 20% to 30% appear once; the ten largest clones hold approximately 12%. The sequenced material came from PBMCs or a T cell subset sorted from them (not recorded which). The receptors here all came from an adult woman who had mild COVID-19 (a few samples of this study predate the infection). Cell type and time point are not known.

This rearrangement joins TRBV4-1 to TRBJ2-1; D unresolved. This CDR3 comprises 16 residues. The V end was cut by 0 bases, the J end by 6 bases, with 15 bases between. Germline V gene sequence: CDR1 MGHRA, CDR2 YSYEKL. Here the CDR3 DNA reads TGCGCCAGCAGCCAAGATACCCAGGTCGCCTCCAATGAGCAGTTCTTC. Its protein is CASSQDTQVASNEQFF.

The chain combines TRBV5-1 with TRBJ2-3, with 7 bases that match TRBD1. J gave up 2 bases and V 0 bases, and 6 bases lay outside the gene matches. The CDR3 is made up of 16 amino acids. The germline gives CDR1 SGHRS, CDR2 YFSETQ. CDR3 sequence reads: CASSLVEGGDTDTQYF. In nucleotides, the CDR3 is TGCGCCAGCAGCTTGGTAGAAGGGGGCGACACAGATACGCAGTATTTT.

This clonotype has at least ten counts. This sequence joins TRBV4-3 and TRBJ2-7; 14 bases map to TRBD2. The CDR3 sequence is 18 residues long. Germline CDR1 is LGHNA and CDR2 is YSLEER. Germline trimming cut 4 bases from V and 0 bases from J; bases unmatched to any gene: 8. CDR3 DNA: TGCGCCAGCAGCCGAGGACTAGCGGGAGGCTTGAGCTCCTACGAGCAGTACTTC. Its translation is CASSRGLAGGLSSYEQYF.

This clonotype was seen more than once but under ten times. The J gene is TRBJ2-1, the V gene TRBV15, with TRBD2 identical over 7 bases. CDR3 length equals 15 residues. Losses at the gene ends were 4 bases for V and 3 bases for J; bases not matched to a gene: 6. The germline CDR1 and CDR2 sequences are LNHNV and YYDKDF (reference sequence). Here the CDR3 DNA reads TGTGCCACCAGCACCGACCGGGACTACTACAATGAGCAGTTCTTC. Translating gives CATSTDRDYYNEQFF.

This clonotype has at least ten counts. This chain uses TRBV10-2 with TRBJ1-1; D perhaps matches TRBD1 (6 bases). Trimming cost V 9 bases and J 1 base, with 18 bases left between them. The CDR3 sequence is 15 residues long. Germline V gives CDR1 WSHSY, CDR2 SAAADI. The CDR3 nucleotides are TGCGCCAGTACCGTCGGGGGGCAGGGGAACACTGAAGCTTTCTTT. This codes for CASTVGGQGNTEAFF.

This clonotype was recorded a few times. V gene TRBV9 combines with J gene TRBJ1-1, with unresolved D. CDR1 is SGDLS, CDR2 YYNGEE, per germline. Trimming shortened V by 0 bases and J by 1 base, and 10 bases separated the two germline ends. The length of the CDR3 is 15 residues. The CDR3 is CASSVGGWRNTEAFF. The CDR3 DNA sequence: TGTGCCAGCAGCGTAGGAGGGTGGAGGAACACTGAAGCTTTCTTT.

This clonotype was seen only once. The rearrangement uses TRBV4-1 and TRBJ2-7; TRBD1 matches at 9 bases. Trimming cost V 6 bases and J 3 bases; bases outside gene matches: 9. This CDR3 region has 15 residues. Germline V CDR1 and CDR2: MGHRA, YSYEKL. CDR3 in amino acids: CASRHAGTGIYEQYF. DNA of the CDR3: TGCGCCAGCAGACACGCCGGGACAGGGATCTACGAGCAGTACTTC.

The V gene is TRBV6-1, the J gene TRBJ2-4; D unclear. The CDR3 spans 10 residues. The germline V and J ends were trimmed by 2 bases and 10 bases, with 3 bases remaining between them. Germline CDR1 is MNHNS and CDR2 is SASEGT. The DNA of the CDR3 is TGTGCCAGCAGTGAAAGAATTCAGTACTTC. It encodes CASSERIQYF.